These 16 T cell receptor beta chains were all obtained from the same sample, sequenced in a study of blood T cell repertoires in COVID-19. Libraries were prepared by immunoSEQ multiplex PCR; TCRdb keeps only in-frame clonotypes and omits some of them. Among about 270,000 clones listed, about nine tenths were seen once. Sequencing was carried out using PBMCs or T cells enriched from blood (not recorded which). These receptors were collected from a woman between 25 and 40 years old with acute COVID-19.

The chain uses TRBV15 and TRBJ2-1; 9 bases map to TRBD2. J lost 1 base, V lost 0 bases, and 4 bases had no gene match. Germline V CDR1 and CDR2: LNHNV, YYDKDF (reference sequence). The CDR3 consists of 17 residues. CDR3 sequence (DNA): TGTGCCACCAGCAGAGATGCAGCGGGAGGATCCTACAATGAGCAGTTCTTC. This sequence encodes CATSRDAAGGSYNEQFF.

The chain carries TRBV12-3 or TRBV12-4 and TRBJ1-2; D unresolved. The CDR3 is made up of 13 amino acids. V was clipped by 6 bases and J by 1 base, with 9 bases between them. The chain's CDR3 is CASSAVLNYGYTF. In DNA form, the CDR3 reads TGTGCCAGCAGCGCGGTCCTTAACTATGGCTACACCTTC.

The V and J genes are TRBV19 and TRBJ2-7, with 7 bases aligning to TRBD2. The germline gives CDR1 LNHDA, CDR2 SQIVND (reference sequence). With 3 bases clipped from V and 1 base from J, the junction kept 3 bases outside the gene matches. This CDR3 has 14 amino acids. In DNA, the CDR3 is TGTGCCAGTAGTATGGGCGGGGGTTCCTACGAGCAGTACTTC. Translated: CASSMGGGSYEQYF.

The chain is built from TRBV28 and TRBJ1-1, with 7 bases fitting TRBD1. The CDR3 contains 18 residues. V was clipped by 7 bases and J by 3 bases; unmatched bases: 20. Germline assignment: CDR1 MDHEN and CDR2 SYDVKM. CDR3: CASKLKWTGQLGDTEAFF. For the CDR3, the DNA is TGTGCCAGCAAGTTGAAGTGGACAGGTCAACTTGGGGACACTGAAGCTTTCTTT.

This chain uses TRBV4-1 with TRBJ1-5, with D unclear. There are 15 residues in the CDR3. Germline V lookup: CDR1 MGHRA, CDR2 YSYEKL. Trimming took off 1 base at V and 6 bases at J, with 13 bases between the two ends. CDR3 protein: CASSQVQVVSQPQHF. CDR3 DNA sequence: TGCGCCAGCAGCCAAGTTCAGGTTGTATCTCAGCCCCAGCATTTT.

The chain couples TRBV9 to TRBJ1-1, with D unclear. Between the trimmed V and J ends, which lost 0 bases and 0 bases, there was a span of 3 bases. Germline V gene data show CDR1 as SGDLS and CDR2 as YYNGEE. The CDR3 spans 13 residues. The CDR3 DNA sequence: TGTGCCAGCAGCGTAGCGTTGAACACTGAAGCTTTCTTT. Protein product: CASSVALNTEAFF.

The chain is built from TRBV28 and TRBJ2-3; 8 positions agree with TRBD1. V gave up 6 bases and J gave up 0 bases; unmatched junction bases: 17. The CDR3 is 19 residues long. Germline lookup yields CDR1 MDHEN and CDR2 SYDVKM. The CDR3 here is CASSLMWDRNTKSTDTQYF. The CDR3 DNA reads TGTGCCAGCAGCCTGATGTGGGACAGGAACACCAAAAGCACAGATACGCAGTATTTT.

The CDR3 region is CAWSTATENEQFF. Here the CDR3 DNA reads TGTGCCTGGAGTACTGCGACAGAGAATGAGCAGTTCTTC. The chain joins TRBV30 to TRBJ2-1; a possible D gene is TRBD1 (5 bases). The CDR3 consists of 13 residues. CDR1 and CDR2 (germline): GTSNPN, SVGIG (reference sequence). V was cut by 2 bases and J by 7 bases, with 12 bases left in between.

The chain has TRBV28 and TRBJ1-2; D is uncertain. Trimming took off 5 bases at V and 0 bases at J, with 19 bases between the two ends. CDR3 length equals 17 residues. Germline loops: CDR1 MDHEN, CDR2 SYDVKM. The CDR3 DNA reads TGTGCCAGCAGTACCTTGTTTTCCAGAACGACTAACTATGGCTACACCTTC. This translates into CASSTLFSRTTNYGYTF.

The chain recombines TRBV11-2 with TRBJ2-3, with 10 bases aligning to TRBD2. CDR3 size: 15 residues. Germline assignment: CDR1 SGHAT and CDR2 FQNNGV. With 3 bases clipped from V and 3 bases from J, the junction kept 3 bases outside the gene matches. CDR3 nucleotides: TGTGCCAGCAGCTTTCAGCGGGAGGGTACAGATACGCAGTATTTT. This translates into CASSFQREGTDTQYF.

The chain has TRBV5-8 and TRBJ2-1; maybe TRBD1 (7 bases). The CDR3 covers 15 residues. In germline, CDR1 is SGHTS, CDR2 YDEGEE. Deletions cut 4 bases from V and 5 bases from J, with 16 bases between. CDR3 in DNA: TGTGCCAGCAGCCGACAGGGACTCTTTAACAATGAGCAGTTCTTC. Its translation is CASSRQGLFNNEQFF. Filled out from reference TRBV5-8 and TRBJ2-1, the complete variable domain reads EAGVTQSPTHLIKTRGQQATLRCSPISGHTSVYWYQQALGLGLQFLLWYDEGEERNRGNFPPRFSGRQFPNYSSELNVNALELEDSALYLCASSRQGLFNNEQFFGPGTRLTVL.

The chain carries TRBV25-1 and TRBJ1-6; tentatively, D is TRBD1 (6 bases). The germline V gene encodes CDR1 MGHDK and CDR2 SYGVNS. Trimming shortened V by 3 bases and J by 5 bases, and 11 bases separated the two germline ends. CDR3 length: 15 amino acids. The CDR3 is CASSDLAGDNSPLHF. CDR3 DNA sequence: TGTGCCAGCAGTGATCTAGCAGGGGATAATTCACCCCTCCACTTT.

J is TRBJ2-7 and V is TRBV24-1; the D is unclear. Trimming stripped 2 bases from V and 6 bases from J, with 10 bases between. This CDR3 contains 13 residues. Germline loops: CDR1 KGHDR, CDR2 SFDVKD. The chain's CDR3 is CATSDSLRSEQYF. CDR3 nucleotide sequence: TGTGCCACCAGTGATTCGCTCCGTAGCGAGCAGTACTTC.

The CDR3 spells CASIPTHASGSWNEQFF. CDR3 sequence (DNA): TGTGCCAGCATACCCACCCACGCTAGCGGGAGTTGGAATGAGCAGTTCTTC. The rearrangement uses TRBV27 and TRBJ2-1, with 10 bases matching TRBD2. This CDR3 spans 17 amino acids. Trimming at V came to 7 bases and at J to 7 bases, leaving 16 bases not matched to a gene. Germline assignment: CDR1 MNHEY and CDR2 SMNVEV (reference sequence).

The gene calls are TRBV18 and TRBJ2-2; the D gene is possibly TRBD2 (5 bases). This CDR3 contains 16 residues. Trimming pared 1 base from V and 1 base from J, leaving 10 bases between. Germline CDR1 and CDR2: KGHSH and LQKENI. CDR3 sequence (DNA): TGTGCCAGCTCACCACAAAGAAGCGGGAACACCGGGGAGCTGTTTTTT. Translating it yields CASSPQRSGNTGELFF.

As DNA, the CDR3 is TGTGCCAGCAGCCAAGATGCCGGGGGTAGCAATCAGCCCCAGCATTTT. It encodes CASSQDAGGSNQPQHF. This sequence joins TRBV3-1 (or the pseudogene TRBV3-2) and TRBJ1-5; D perhaps matches TRBD1 (5 bases). The V gene's germline CDR1 is LGHDT and CDR2 YNNKEL (reference sequence). The CDR3 has 16 residues. V gave up 0 bases and J gave up 0 bases, with 9 bases separating them.